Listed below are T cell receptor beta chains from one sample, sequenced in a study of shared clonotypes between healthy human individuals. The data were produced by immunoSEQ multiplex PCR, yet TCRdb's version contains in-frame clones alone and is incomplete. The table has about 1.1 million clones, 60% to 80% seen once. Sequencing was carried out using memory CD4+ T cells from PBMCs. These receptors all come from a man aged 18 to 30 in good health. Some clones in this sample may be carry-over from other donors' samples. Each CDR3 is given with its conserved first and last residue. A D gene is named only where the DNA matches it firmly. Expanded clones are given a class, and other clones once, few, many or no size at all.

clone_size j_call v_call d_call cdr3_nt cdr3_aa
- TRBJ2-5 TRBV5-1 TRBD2 TGCGCCAGCAGCTTGCTTGGGACTATGGAAGAGACCCAGTACTTC CASSLLGTMEETQYF
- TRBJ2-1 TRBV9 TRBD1 TGTGCCAGCAGCGCAAGGACAGGGTTTGTGCACAATGAGCAGTTCTTC CASSARTGFVHNEQFF
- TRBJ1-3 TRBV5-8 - TGTGCCAGCAGCTTAGGACAGCTGTCCGGGGACACCATATATTTT CASSLGQLSGDTIYF
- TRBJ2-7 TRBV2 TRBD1 TGTGCCAGCAGCCCGGACAGGGGTAGGGAGCAGTACTTC CASSPDRGREQYF
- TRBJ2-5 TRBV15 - TGTGCCACCAGCAGAGATCGGCGGGAGACCCAGTACTTC CATSRDRRETQYF
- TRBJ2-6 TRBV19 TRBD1 TGTGCCAGTAGTATGCTGGACAGGGGAGTAGCTGGGGCCAACGTCCTGACTTTC CASSMLDRGVAGANVLTF
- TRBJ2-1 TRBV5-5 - TGTGCCAGCAGCGCCACAGGCTACCCGAATGAGCAGTTCTTC CASSATGYPNEQFF
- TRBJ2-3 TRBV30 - TGTGCCTGGACTGAAACGGTAGATACGCAGTATTTT CAWTETVDTQYF
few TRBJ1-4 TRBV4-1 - TGCGCCAGCAGCCAAGATTGGGGAGTTAATGAAAAACTGTTTTTT CASSQDWGVNEKLFF
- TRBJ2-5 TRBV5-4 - TGTGCCAGCAGCTCAACCAAGCATGTGGAGACCCAGTACTTC CASSSTKHVETQYF
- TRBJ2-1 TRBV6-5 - TGTGCCAGCAGCTTCGGGACAACCCACAATGAGCAGTTCTTC CASSFGTTHNEQFF
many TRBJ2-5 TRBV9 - TGTGCCAGCAGTACAGGGATCCAAGAGACCCAGTACTTC CASSTGIQETQYF
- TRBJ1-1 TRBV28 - TGTGCCAGCAGTTACAGGGAAAGCGGCACTGAAGCTTTCTTT CASSYRESGTEAFF
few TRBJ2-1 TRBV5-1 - TGCGCCAGCCGGTCCCTGGGGTGGAATGAGCAGTTCTTC CASRSLGWNEQFF
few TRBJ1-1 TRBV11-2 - TGTGCCAGCAGCTTCGAAGGACTTCGTGGAGCTTTCTTT CASSFEGLRGAFF
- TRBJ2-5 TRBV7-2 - TGTGCCAGCAGCTTAGTTTTGTACCGGGGCCAAGAGACCCAGTACTTC CASSLVLYRGQETQYF
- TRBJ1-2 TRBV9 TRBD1 TGTGCCAGCAGCTTTCAAACGGGACAGGAGTACTATGGCTACACCTTC CASSFQTGQEYYGYTF
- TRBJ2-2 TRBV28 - TGTGCCAGCAGCGTCCAGGCCTATGGCACCGGGGAGCTGTTTTTT CASSVQAYGTGELFF
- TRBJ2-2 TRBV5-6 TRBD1 TGTGCCAGCAGCCTGGGACAGGGATGGCCCGGGGAGCTGTTTTTT CASSLGQGWPGELFF
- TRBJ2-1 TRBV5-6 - TGTGCCAGCAGCTTCCGCCCTAGCGACTACAATGAGCAGTTCTTC CASSFRPSDYNEQFF
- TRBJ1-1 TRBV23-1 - TGCGCCAGCACCCAGGGTTGCACTGAAGCTTTCTTT CASTQGCTEAFF
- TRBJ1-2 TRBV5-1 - TGCGCCAGCAGCTTGAGGCGGGGGACAAACTATGGCTACACCTTC CASSLRRGTNYGYTF
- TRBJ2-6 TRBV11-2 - TGTGCCAGCAGCCTTCTTGGGGCCAACGTCCTGACTTTC CASSLLGANVLTF
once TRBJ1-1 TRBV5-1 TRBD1 TGCGCCAGCAGCTGGAACCTACAGGGGTTGAACACTGAAGCTTTCTTT CASSWNLQGLNTEAFF
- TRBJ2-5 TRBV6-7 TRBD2 TGTGCCAGCAGTTACTTGCGGACTAGCGGGAGGGAAGAGACCCAGTACTTC CASSYLRTSGREETQYF
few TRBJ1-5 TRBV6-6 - TGTGCCAGCAGTTACCAGGGAAATCAGCCCCAGCATTTT CASSYQGNQPQHF
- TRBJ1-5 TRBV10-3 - TGTGCCATCAGTAACCCAGGGTGGGGGGACCAGCCCCAGCATTTT CAISNPGWGDQPQHF
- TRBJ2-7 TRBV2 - TGTGCCAGCACCGGGGGTATGTCCTACGAGCAGTACTTC CASTGGMSYEQYF
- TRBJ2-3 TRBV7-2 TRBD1 TGTGCCAGCAGAAAACAGGGGAAGAGGACAGATACGCAGTATTTT CASRKQGKRTDTQYF